These 21 T cell receptor beta chains share one sample of origin, sequenced in a study of blood T cell repertoires in COVID-19. The repertoire was sequenced with immunoSEQ multiplex PCR; TCRdb's copy has only in-frame clones and lacks some. The sample records 200,000 to 250,000 clones, roughly 87% being singletons. The specimen was PBMCs or T cells enriched from blood (not recorded which). Receptors were obtained from a young man with acute COVID-19.

This clone was found a few times. This chain uses TRBV7-6 with TRBJ1-3; the D is unclear. Germline CDR1 is SGHVS and CDR2 is FNYEAQ. CDR3 size: 14 residues. V lost 3 bases and J 0 bases, leaving 6 bases between the germline ends. The CDR3 DNA is TGTGCCAGCAGCTTGGGCAGCTCTGGAAACACCATATATTTT. Its translation: CASSLGSSGNTIYF. Combining the CDR3 with reference TRBV7-6 and TRBJ1-3 gives the whole variable domain GAGVSQSPRYKVTKRGQDVALRCDPISGHVSLYWYRQALGQGPEFLTYFNYEAQQDKSGLPNDRFSAERPEGSISTLTIQRTEQRDSAMYRCASSLGSSGNTIYFGEGSWLTVV.

J is TRBJ2-4 and V is TRBV5-4, with a tentative D call TRBD2 (5 bases). This CDR3 has 14 residues. With 5 bases removed from V and 7 bases from J, the gap between germline ends came to 16 bases. The germline V gene encodes CDR1 SGHNT and CDR2 YYREEE (reference sequence). The CDR3 loop reads CASSRREGGNIQYF. Here the CDR3 DNA reads TGTGCCAGCAGTCGCCGCGAGGGTGGGAACATTCAGTACTTC.

This clone occurred once. The chain is built from TRBV5-1 and TRBJ2-7; 8 nucleotides align to TRBD2. With V trimmed by 3 bases and J by 5 bases, 7 bases remained unmatched. There are 14 residues in the CDR3. Germline loops: CDR1 SGHRS, CDR2 YFSETQ. CDR3 residues: CASSSLAGINEQYF. CDR3 DNA sequence: TGCGCCAGCAGCTCCTTAGCGGGAATCAACGAGCAGTACTTC.

The V and J genes are TRBV5-6 and TRBJ2-3; 8 bases are shared with TRBD2. This CDR3 region has 16 residues. The junction had 7 bases not matched to a gene; V was cut back by 4 bases and J by 0 bases. CDR1 is SGHDT, CDR2 YYEEEE, per germline. The CDR3 region has the DNA TGTGCCAGCAGCAGCCTACTAGCGGCTAGCACAGATACGCAGTATTTT. Amino acid sequence: CASSSLLAASTDTQYF.

A single count supports this clone. The chain is built from TRBV24-1 and TRBJ2-2; D is uncertain. The V gene's germline CDR1 is KGHDR and CDR2 SFDVKD. The ends were cut back, 3 bases at V and 8 bases at J, with 6 bases in the middle. This CDR3 is 12 amino acids long. The CDR3 coding sequence is TGTGCCACCAGTGATGAACTAGGGGAGCTGTTTTTT. It translates to CATSDELGELFF.

This clone was seen once. The chain is built from TRBV28 and TRBJ2-1; TRBD2 agrees at 10 bases. V lost 6 bases, J lost 8 bases, and 7 bases stayed unmatched. The CDR3 has 14 amino acids. Germline CDR1 is MDHEN and CDR2 is SYDVKM. The CDR3 DNA reads as TGTGCCAGCAGGTCCCCGGGACTAGCGCATGAGCAGTTCTTC. Translated, it gives CASRSPGLAHEQFF.

V and J are TRBV9 and TRBJ2-7, with TRBD2 matching over 7 bases. This CDR3 contains 15 residues. Germline V gives CDR1 SGDLS, CDR2 YYNGEE. V lost 0 bases, J lost 7 bases, and 10 bases stayed unmatched. The CDR3 DNA reads TGTGCCAGCAGCGTAGATTGGGGCCGAGCGGGGGAGCAGTACTTC. This sequence encodes CASSVDWGRAGEQYF.

The chain recombines TRBV18 with TRBJ2-1, with 7 bases lining up with TRBD2. Germline-derived CDR1 and CDR2 are KGHSH and LQKENI. The J segment lost 0 bases and the V segment lost 3 bases, leaving 5 bases of the junction unmatched. The CDR3 is 16 amino acids. The CDR3 nucleotides read TGTGCCAGCTCACCGCGGGAGCCCAGCTCCTACAATGAGCAGTTCTTC. This codes for CASSPREPSSYNEQFF.

V is TRBV27 and J is TRBJ2-7; maybe TRBD2 (6 bases). Germline CDR1 and CDR2: MNHEY and SMNVEV (reference sequence). CDR3 length: 14 amino acids. The V end was cut by 3 bases, the J end by 0 bases, with 9 bases between. The CDR3 here is CASSLTRTSYEQYF. The CDR3 DNA reads as TGTGCCAGCAGTTTGACTAGGACCTCCTACGAGCAGTACTTC.

This chain joins TRBV11-2 and TRBJ2-5; 15 bases are shared with TRBD2. Germline CDR1 reads SGHAT; CDR2 reads FQNNGV. The CDR3 consists of 17 residues. V shed 1 base and J 9 bases; nucleotides not matched to a gene: 9. CDR3: CASSLGGLAGGLWAQYF. The CDR3 DNA sequence: TGTGCCAGCAGCTTAGGGGGACTAGCGGGAGGCCTATGGGCCCAGTACTTC.

The genes are TRBV7-9 and TRBJ2-7; tentative D call: TRBD1 (7 bases). The CDR3 length is 16 residues. Trimming pared 0 bases from V and 2 bases from J, leaving 14 bases between. CDR1 and CDR2 from the germline V gene are SEHNR and FQNEAQ (reference sequence). Here the CDR3 DNA reads TGTGCCAGCAGCTTAGCTGCAGGAGGGACAGCCTACGAGCAGTACTTC. This codes for CASSLAAGGTAYEQYF. Using reference TRBV7-9 and TRBJ2-7 for the parts outside the CDR3, the full variable domain is DTGVSQNPRHKITKRGQNVTFRCDPISEHNRLYWYRQTLGQGPEFLTYFQNEAQLEKSRLLSDRFSAERPKGSFSTLEIQRTEQGDSAMYLCASSLAAGGTAYEQYFGPGTRLTVT.

This clone has just a few counts. This chain connects TRBV2 to TRBJ1-2; D remains unclear. CDR3 length equals 13 residues. The germline gives CDR1 SNHLY, CDR2 FYNNEI. V lost 5 bases, J lost 8 bases, and 15 bases lay in between. CDR3 nucleotides: TGTGCCAGCAGTCCCCGCACCTCGGGGGGCTACACCTTC. Translating it yields CASSPRTSGGYTF.

The chain has TRBV27 and TRBJ2-3; 8 nucleotides align to TRBD1. Per germline, CDR1 MNHEY and CDR2 SMNVEV (reference sequence). V gave up 5 bases and J gave up 6 bases; unmatched junction bases: 7. The length of the CDR3 is 14 residues. The CDR3 bases are TGTGCCAGCAGTGTAAGTGGACAGGGCGATACGCAGTATTTT. Translated: CASSVSGQGDTQYF.

This chain links TRBV2 with TRBJ1-5, with 10 bases aligning to TRBD1. Trimming removed 6 bases from V and 6 bases from J; junction bases left unmatched: 8. Germline V gene data show CDR1 as SNHLY and CDR2 as FYNNEI. The CDR3 spans 15 residues. The CDR3 region is CASSPGQGRSQPQHF. CDR3 nucleotides: TGTGCCAGCAGCCCGGGACAGGGGCGAAGTCAGCCCCAGCATTTT.

The rearrangement uses TRBV11-3 and TRBJ2-7, with 13 nucleotides matching TRBD2. Germline-derived CDR1 and CDR2 are SGHNT and YENEEA. Trimming took 4 bases from V and 2 from J; bases not matched to a gene: 5. The CDR3 contains 16 residues. The DNA of the CDR3 is TGTGCCAGCAGCTCAGTTGGGACTAGCGGGGCCTACGAGCAGTACTTC. Amino acids: CASSSVGTSGAYEQYF. The full variable domain, completed using reference TRBV11-3 and TRBJ2-7, is EAGVVQSPRYKIIEKKQPVAFWCNPISGHNTLYWYLQNLGQGPELLIRYENEEAVDDSQLPKDRFSAERLKGVDSTLKIQPAELGDSAVYLCASSSVGTSGAYEQYFGPGTRLTVT.

The chain has TRBV30 and TRBJ1-5; 11 nucleotides line up with TRBD1. Losses at the gene ends were 1 base for V and 7 bases for J; bases not matched to a gene: 6. This CDR3 spans 15 amino acids. Germline CDR1 is GTSNPN and CDR2 is SVGIG (reference sequence). The CDR3 DNA reads as TGTGCCTGGAGTGGGACAGGGGGCGTGAACCAGCCCCAGCATTTT. This translates into CAWSGTGGVNQPQHF.

For the CDR3, the DNA is TGTGCCAGCAGTGGAGCCGGGACACCCTCCTACGAGCAGTACTTC. Its protein product is CASSGAGTPSYEQYF. The V and J genes are TRBV28 and TRBJ2-7; a weak D match, TRBD1 (6 bases). V was pared by 5 bases and J by 0 bases, with 14 bases between. The CDR3 sequence is 15 residues long. Germline CDR1 is MDHEN and CDR2 is SYDVKM.

This chain joins TRBV3-1 (or the pseudogene TRBV3-2) and TRBJ2-7; 9 nucleotides align to TRBD2. Germline V CDR1 and CDR2: LGHDT, YNNKEL (reference sequence). Trimming at V came to 0 bases and at J to 6 bases, leaving 6 bases not matched to a gene. The CDR3 runs 15 residues. The CDR3 protein is CASSQDMSGRREQYF. DNA for the CDR3: TGTGCCAGCAGCCAAGATATGAGCGGGAGGCGCGAGCAGTACTTC.

CDR3 protein: CASSQSGLSTDTQYF. In DNA form, the CDR3 reads TGCGCCAGCAGCCAGTCTGGACTAAGCACAGATACGCAGTATTTT. The rearrangement uses TRBV5-1 and TRBJ2-3; the D gene is possibly TRBD2 (6 bases). The ends were cut back, 4 bases at V and 0 bases at J, with 12 bases in the middle. Germline V gene lookup returns CDR1 SGHRS and CDR2 YFSETQ. The CDR3 consists of 15 residues.

The chain uses TRBV5-4 and TRBJ1-2; no clear D gene. Germline loops: CDR1 SGHNT, CDR2 YYREEE (reference sequence). With 4 bases removed from V and 1 base from J, the gap between germline ends came to 11 bases. The CDR3 runs to 14 residues. CDR3 residues: CASSRRTDNYGYTF. The CDR3, as DNA: TGTGCCAGCAGCCGGAGGACGGATAACTATGGCTACACCTTC.

This chain connects TRBV19 to TRBJ2-7, with D possibly being TRBD1 (6 bases). CDR1 is LNHDA, CDR2 SQIVND, per germline (reference sequence). This CDR3 has 12 residues. Trimming took off 10 bases at V and 2 bases at J, with 12 bases between the two ends. The CDR3: CATQTGPYEQYF. As DNA, the CDR3 is TGTGCCACCCAGACAGGACCCTACGAGCAGTACTTC.